The clone carrying this TCR beta chain turned up a few times. The antigen is not known. These data are taken from a study of T cells in Graves' hyperthyroidism and ophthalmopathy. Study details: The authors collected peripheral blood at initial diagnosis, before any treatment. Study-wide findings and caveats: Blood also showed most of the thyroid clonotypes that were expanded above 0.001.

Patients aged 18 to 65 had newly diagnosed hyperthyroidism lasting under 2 months. Investigators excluded patients with uncontrolled infection, other autoimmune disease, pregnancy or lactation. Germline V lookup: CDR1 DFQATT, CDR2 SNEGSKA (reference sequence). Trimming cost V 7 bases and J 5 bases, with 24 bases left between them. This CDR3 region has 15 residues. It was RNA transcripts that yielded the amplified TCR beta CDR3 regions. The TCR CDR3 first-round RT-PCR relied on the HTBI primer set. TCRdb re-analysed the multiplex PCR reads in MiXCR, keeping a single row per CDR3 protein. The profile shows around 300,000 distinct CDR3 sequences, about an eighth of them singletons.

This sequence originates from a woman in her twenties or thirties with Graves' hyperthyroidism that later progressed to Graves' ophthalmopathy. The V and J genes are TRBV20-1 and TRBJ2-7; D is possibly TRBD2 (7 bases). The source material was blood. Here the CDR3 reads CSVAHGGQAVHEQYF. The DNA of the CDR3 is TGCAGTGTCGCCCACGGGGGGCAGGCGGTCCACGAGCAGTACTTC.